A single sample is the source of the 27 T cell receptor beta chains below, sequenced in a study of identical twins. TCRdb reanalysed the 5' RACE reads using MiXCR and keeps one entry per CDR3 protein. This sample has nearly 900,000 distinct CDR3 sequences, with 12% found just once. The same data also contributed to another study, on yellow fever vaccine responses in identical twins.

Source material: PBMCs. The source of these receptors is a woman younger than 30 in good health.

This clonotype was seen a handful of times. V usage is TRBV24-1 and J usage is TRBJ1-2, with D maybe TRBD1 (5 bases). The CDR3 is 13 amino acids. Germline V CDR1 and CDR2: KGHDR, SFDVKD. Trimming cost V 3 bases and J 4 bases, with 8 bases left between them. The CDR3 DNA sequence: TGTGCCACCAGTGATACTCAGGGCTATGGCTACACCTTC. Its protein is CATSDTQGYGYTF.

This chain connects TRBV9 to TRBJ2-2, with 10 nucleotides matching TRBD2. Germline assignment: CDR1 SGDLS and CDR2 YYNGEE. V lost 4 bases, J lost 10 bases, and 13 bases stayed unmatched. The CDR3 spans 16 residues. Here the CDR3 DNA reads TGTGCCAGCAGCTCGAGCGGGAGGGGGGCCACCTTGGAGCTGTTTTTT. This codes for CASSSSGRGATLELFF.

This clonotype was observed a few times. The chain combines TRBV12-3 or TRBV12-4 with TRBJ2-3; maybe TRBD2 (6 bases). Trimming left V 8 bases short and J 3 bases short, with 18 bases between. The CDR3 loop spans 15 amino acids. In nucleotides, the CDR3 is TGTGCCAGCCCCCCTCGTCTAGCGTGGACAGATACGCAGTATTTT. Protein: CASPPRLAWTDTQYF.

For the CDR3, the DNA is TGTGCCAGCACCCCAGGCTCTCGTGAAAAACTGTTTTTT. The encoded protein is CASTPGSREKLFF. The V gene is TRBV12-3 or TRBV12-4, the J gene TRBJ1-4, with D uncertain. The CDR3 covers 13 residues. The ends were cut back, 7 bases at V and 7 bases at J, with 13 bases in the middle.

The chain links TRBV20-1 to TRBJ2-1; the match to TRBD1 covers 7 bases. The CDR3 loop spans 15 amino acids. Germline V gives CDR1 DFQATT, CDR2 SNEGSKA (reference sequence). The V gene end was trimmed by 0 bases and the J gene end by 7 bases; junction bases not matched to a gene: 9. As DNA, the CDR3 is TGCAGTGCTAGAGATGAAGGGGGCCCTCAAAATGAGCAGTTCTTC. It codes for CSARDEGGPQNEQFF.

This clonotype has just a few counts. The chain employs TRBV2 and TRBJ2-5, with 8 bases matching TRBD1. This CDR3 region has 15 residues. Germline V gives CDR1 SNHLY, CDR2 FYNNEI. V was clipped by 6 bases and J by 2 bases; unmatched bases: 8. Here the CDR3 reads CASSDRGHKQETQYF. CDR3 coding DNA: TGTGCCAGCAGCGACAGGGGCCACAAGCAAGAGACCCAGTACTTC.

This clonotype was seen repeatedly, ten times or more. V is TRBV10-2 and J is TRBJ2-5; D might be TRBD2 (5 bases). V gave up 6 bases and J gave up 7 bases, with 9 bases separating them. Germline CDR1 reads WSHSY; CDR2 reads SAAADI. The CDR3 totals 11 residues. The CDR3 bases are TGCGCCAGCAGCGACTACGGGACCCAGTACTTC. Encoded protein: CASSDYGTQYF.

This clonotype was observed a few times. The gene calls are TRBV13 and TRBJ2-1, with TRBD2 identical over 8 bases. Germline V lookup: CDR1 PRHDT, CDR2 FYEKMQ (reference sequence). V dropped 5 bases and J dropped 5; count of bases not matched to a gene: 11. This CDR3 comprises 16 residues. CDR3 amino acids: CASSRAGTRVDNEQFF. For the CDR3, the DNA is TGTGCCAGCAGCCGAGCCGGGACTAGAGTCGACAATGAGCAGTTCTTC.

This clonotype was observed at least ten times. The chain uses TRBV20-1 and TRBJ2-7; TRBD2 agrees at 8 bases. CDR1 DFQATT and CDR2 SNEGSKA come from the germline V gene (reference sequence). The CDR3 extends over 14 amino acids. J was trimmed by 5 bases and V by 5 bases; bases with no gene match: 11. CDR3 in amino acids: CSAATSGGRHEQYF. For the CDR3, the DNA is TGCAGTGCTGCTACTAGCGGCGGGCGCCACGAGCAGTACTTC.

This clonotype was counted ten times or more. J is TRBJ2-1 and V is TRBV27; D uncertain. Per the germline V gene, CDR1 is MNHEY and CDR2 is SMNVEV (reference sequence). Trimming left V 5 bases short and J 6 bases short, with 8 bases between. The CDR3 is 12 amino acids. Here the CDR3 reads CASSRNSNEQFF. The CDR3 region has the DNA TGTGCCAGCAGTAGAAACTCCAATGAGCAGTTCTTC.

This clonotype was picked up a small number of times. The chain combines TRBV28 with TRBJ2-7; D is perhaps TRBD2 (6 bases). V shed 5 bases and J shed 0 bases, with 14 bases lying between them. Germline lookup yields CDR1 MDHEN and CDR2 SYDVKM. This CDR3 has 15 amino acids. CDR3 sequence reads: CASSPPGSGSYEQYF. In DNA form, the CDR3 reads TGTGCCAGCAGTCCCCCGGGTAGCGGCTCCTACGAGCAGTACTTC.

J is TRBJ1-1 and V is TRBV6-5; D might be TRBD1 (6 bases). Trimming removed 0 bases from V and 6 bases from J, with 14 bases in between. From germline, CDR1 is MNHEY and CDR2 SVGAGI. This CDR3 has 15 residues. The CDR3 protein is CASSYSMSGDAEAFF. CDR3 nucleotide sequence: TGTGCCAGCAGTTACTCGATGTCAGGGGACGCTGAAGCTTTCTTT.

In this sample, this clonotype turned up a few times. The chain couples TRBV24-1 to TRBJ1-2; TRBD1 aligns across 7 bases. The germline CDR1 and CDR2 sequences are KGHDR and SFDVKD. Germline trimming cut 1 base from V and 6 bases from J; bases unmatched to any gene: 7. The CDR3 is 15 amino acids. The CDR3 region is CATSDFGDREDGYTF. CDR3 sequence (DNA): TGTGCCACCAGTGATTTCGGCGACAGGGAGGATGGCTACACCTTC.

J is TRBJ1-6 and V is TRBV19; 9 nucleotides line up with TRBD1. Germline V gene data show CDR1 as LNHDA and CDR2 as SQIVND (reference sequence). With V trimmed by 10 bases and J by 6 bases, 4 bases remained unmatched. The length of the CDR3 is 13 residues. The CDR3 protein is CATGQGINSPLHF. The CDR3, as DNA: TGTGCCACCGGACAGGGGATTAATTCACCCCTCCACTTT.

This clonotype appeared a few times. The genes are TRBV6-1 and TRBJ1-5, with 9 bases lining up with TRBD1. The CDR3 is 14 residues long. The germline gives CDR1 MNHNS, CDR2 SASEGT. The V and J ends lost 7 bases and 4 bases, in that order; junction bases with no gene match: 5. CDR3 protein: CASTMGQGNQPQHF. Written as DNA, the CDR3 is TGTGCCAGCACTATGGGACAGGGTAATCAGCCCCAGCATTTT.

The V gene is TRBV14, the J gene TRBJ2-7; D is uncertain. Germline CDR1 SGHDN, CDR2 FVKESK. This CDR3 spans 14 amino acids. The ends were cut back, 2 bases at V and 0 bases at J, with 8 bases in the middle. The CDR3 DNA reads as TGTGCCAGCAGCCAAACCCGGGCCTCCTACGAGCAGTACGTC. Its translation: CASSQTRASYEQYV.

There are a few counts of this clonotype. The chain is built from TRBV20-1 and TRBJ2-1; D is possibly TRBD2 (6 bases). The CDR3 runs 12 residues. Trimming shortened V by 6 bases and J by 3 bases, and 9 bases separated the two germline ends. From germline, CDR1 is DFQATT and CDR2 SNEGSKA (reference sequence). Here the CDR3 DNA reads TGCAGTGCCGGAGGGTTCTACAATGAGCAGTTCTTC. Its protein is CSAGGFYNEQFF.

The table lists this clonotype with a few counts. This chain joins TRBV4-1 and TRBJ2-2, with D hard to call. The V end was cut by 0 bases, the J end by 5 bases, with 10 bases between. This CDR3 has 15 residues. Germline lookup yields CDR1 MGHRA and CDR2 YSYEKL. CDR3 in DNA: TGCGCCAGCAGCCAAGACACATACCGTACCGGGGAGCTGTTTTTT. Translated, it gives CASSQDTYRTGELFF.

J is TRBJ2-7 and V is TRBV1. TRBV1 represents a pseudogene. This CDR3 is 11 amino acids long. CDR3 residues: CTSNTNYEQYV. Here the CDR3 DNA reads TGCACCAGCAACACCAACTACGAGCAGTACGTC.

V gene TRBV6-5 combines with J gene TRBJ2-3, with TRBD2 identical over 13 bases. Germline CDR1 MNHEY, CDR2 SVGAGI. The CDR3 length is 17 residues. Trimming removed 4 bases from V and 1 base from J; junction bases left unmatched: 5. The CDR3 nucleotides are TGTGCCAGCAGTTTCGGGACTAGCGGGGCGCGCACAGATACGCAGTATTTT. Its protein product is CASSFGTSGARTDTQYF.

This clonotype has a handful of counts. The chain uses TRBV6-1 and TRBJ1-2, with 7 bases lining up with TRBD1. CDR1 is MNHNS, CDR2 SASEGT, per germline. The junction had 5 bases not matched to a gene; V was cut back by 4 bases and J by 6 bases. CDR3 size: 13 residues. In DNA, the CDR3 is TGTGCCAGCAGTGGGCCAACAGGGGATGGCTACACCTTC. As protein: CASSGPTGDGYTF.

In this sample, this clonotype turned up many times. The V and J genes are TRBV12-3 or TRBV12-4 and TRBJ2-5; 10 bases line up with TRBD1. The length of the CDR3 is 15 residues. The V segment lost 6 bases and the J segment 4 bases; nucleotides outside the gene matches: 8. For the CDR3, the DNA is TGTGCCAGCAGGATGACAGGGGGCGCGGGAGAGACCCAGTACTTC. It encodes CASRMTGGAGETQYF.

The chain employs TRBV25-1 and TRBJ2-1; a possible D gene is TRBD2 (6 bases). CDR1 is MGHDK and CDR2 is SYGVNS in the germline V gene. Deletions cut 9 bases from V and 6 bases from J, with 21 bases between. This CDR3 region has 15 residues. The CDR3 spells CASHHGTGAVNEQFF. The DNA for the CDR3 is TGTGCCAGTCATCACGGGACTGGGGCTGTCAATGAGCAGTTCTTC.

In this sample, this clonotype turned up a few times. The chain is built from TRBV15 and TRBJ2-1, with 7 nucleotides matching TRBD1. Trimming at V came to 2 bases and at J to 4 bases, leaving 14 bases not matched to a gene. This CDR3 region has 18 residues. Germline lookup yields CDR1 LNHNV and CDR2 YYDKDF (reference sequence). The DNA of the CDR3 is TGTGCCACCAGCAGACGAGACCCCCGACAGGGACCTTACAATGAGCAGTTCTTC. This encodes CATSRRDPRQGPYNEQFF.

This rearrangement joins TRBV19 to TRBJ2-3; TRBD2 is a possible D gene (5 bases). Germline loops: CDR1 LNHDA, CDR2 SQIVND (reference sequence). CDR3 length: 13 residues. V lost 6 bases, J lost 2 bases, and 9 bases lay in between. CDR3 nucleotide sequence: TGTGCCAGTAGGAGTCTAGCCACAGATACGCAGTATTTT. Protein sequence: CASRSLATDTQYF. The variable domain in full, completed from reference TRBV19 and TRBJ2-3, reads DGGITQSPKYLFRKEGQNVTLSCEQNLNHDAMYWYRQDPGQGLRLIYYSQIVNDFQKGDIAEGYSVSREKKESFPLTVTSAQKNPTAFYLCASRSLATDTQYFGPGTRLTVL.

This clonotype was detected ten times or more. The V call is TRBV12-3 or TRBV12-4, the J call TRBJ1-1; unclear D gene. Trimming took off 2 bases at V and 4 bases at J, with 14 bases between the two ends. The CDR3 loop spans 15 amino acids. In DNA form, the CDR3 reads TGTGCCAGCAGTTTATGGCGGGATCAGGCCACTGAAGCTTTCTTT. Translation: CASSLWRDQATEAFF.

This clonotype was found once. The V call is TRBV20-1, the J call TRBJ2-1; 12 nucleotides agree with TRBD1. The ends lost 2 bases at V and 0 bases at J; junction bases unmatched: 8. Germline V gene data show CDR1 as DFQATT and CDR2 as SNEGSKA (reference sequence). There are 18 residues in the CDR3. CDR3 amino acids: CSARTGTGGEDSYNEQFF. The DNA of the CDR3 is TGCAGTGCTAGAACCGGGACAGGGGGCGAAGACTCCTACAATGAGCAGTTCTTC.